The rows below give T cell receptor beta chains drawn from one sample of a study of beta chain features in type 1 diabetes. Clones were read by immunoSEQ multiplex PCR, and TCRdb kept only the in-frame ones, dropping some. The sample shows approximately 170,000 clones, approximately 8.1% of them seen only once. Sequencing used central memory CD4+ T cells from blood. Receptors originate from a man younger than 35 with type 1 diabetes. The CDR3 runs from the conserved cysteine through the conserved F or W. A D gene is named only where the DNA matches it firmly. Size values are once, few and many counts, or a class for expanded clones, and some rows have none.

D	size	V	J	DNA	CDR3
TRBD1	few	TRBV29-1	TRBJ1-5	TGCAGCGCAGCGACAGGGGACCAGCCCCAGCATTTT	CSAATGDQPQHF
.	.	TRBV15	TRBJ2-7	TGTGCCACCAGCAGAGATCCCCAAGCGGGCGGCCACCACGAGCAGTACTTC	CATSRDPQAGGHHEQYF
TRBD1	few	TRBV28	TRBJ1-2	TGTGCCAGCCTCGACAGGGGGTACTCTGGCTACACCTTC	CASLDRGYSGYTF
TRBD2	.	TRBV19	TRBJ2-1	TGTGCCAGTAGAGACGTAGCGGGAGGCTCCTACAATGAGCAGTTCTTC	CASRDVAGGSYNEQFF
.	few	TRBV28	TRBJ1-2	TGTGCCAGCAGTTTACGTCCGGGGGGCTACACCTTC	CASSLRPGGYTF
TRBD2	.	TRBV28	TRBJ2-1	TGTGCCAGCAGCCTAAGGACTAGCGGGAGAAATGAGCAGTTCTTC	CASSLRTSGRNEQFF
TRBD1	few	TRBV5-4	TRBJ1-1	TGTGCCAGCAGCTTAGGGACAGCTTTGGGTGAAGCTTTCTTT	CASSLGTALGEAFF
.	many	TRBV2	TRBJ2-2	TGTGCCAGCAGCTCGGAGAAATCTACGAACACCGGGGAGCTGTTTTTT	CASSSEKSTNTGELFF
.	.	TRBV18	TRBJ2-5	TGTGCCAGCTCACCACCGACCGGGGGTAGGGGGACCCAGTACTTC	CASSPPTGGRGTQYF
.	few	TRBV28	TRBJ1-4	TGTGCCAGCAGTCCCATTAAGCTAACTAATGAAAAACTGTTTTTT	CASSPIKLTNEKLFF
TRBD1	.	TRBV5-1	TRBJ1-2	TGCGCCAGCAGCCCCCAGGGGGCAGTACGGGGCTACACCTTC	CASSPQGAVRGYTF
TRBD1	once	TRBV6-5	TRBJ2-5	TGTGCCAGCAGTTGGGACAGGGGGAACCTTGGGGAGACCCAGTACTTC	CASSWDRGNLGETQYF
TRBD2	few	TRBV5-1	TRBJ2-1	TGCGCCAGCAGCTTGTCTGGCGGGGGGGCCTCGGGCAATGAGCAGTTCTTC	CASSLSGGGASGNEQFF
TRBD1	few	TRBV2	TRBJ2-1	TGTGCCAGCAGATCCGACAGGGGTAGGCAGTTCTTC	CASRSDRGRQFF
.	few	TRBV5-1	TRBJ2-1	TGCGCCAGCAGCGCTAGCGAGGCCTACAATGAGCAGTTCTTC	CASSASEAYNEQFF
.	.	TRBV19	TRBJ1-1	TGTGCCACCCAGGGTAGGACTGAAGCTTTCTTT	CATQGRTEAFF
.	.	TRBV11-2	TRBJ2-3	TGTGCCAGCAGCTTAAGGGGGGGGGCTGGGGATACGCAGTATTTT	CASSLRGGAGDTQYF
TRBD1	.	TRBV30	TRBJ1-4	TGTGCCTGGAGGGGACAGGGGGCCGTTAATGAAAAACTGTTTTTT	CAWRGQGAVNEKLFF
TRBD1	few	TRBV18	TRBJ2-7	TGTGCCAGCTCACGGGACAGGGGAGGGGAGCAGTACTTC	CASSRDRGGEQYF
.	few	TRBV28	TRBJ2-2	TGTGCCACGCAAGGGGACATATCCCCCGGGGAGCTGTTTTTT	CATQGDISPGELFF
TRBD1	.	TRBV10-3	TRBJ2-5	TGTGCCATCACCGCGGGACAGGGTATCGGGCAAGAGACCCAGTACTTC	CAITAGQGIGQETQYF
TRBD2	.	TRBV4-2	TRBJ2-3	TGTGCCAGCAGCCCCCGGGAGGGAGATACGCAGTATTTT	CASSPREGDTQYF
TRBD1	few	TRBV30	TRBJ1-6	TGTGCCTGCGGACAGGGGAGCTCCTATAATTCACCCCTCCACTTT	CACGQGSSYNSPLHF
TRBD2	.	TRBV28	TRBJ2-6	TGTGCCAGCAGTTCATGGACGGGGGGGCTTGGGGCCAACGTCCTGACTTTC	CASSSWTGGLGANVLTF
.	few	TRBV15	TRBJ1-4	TGTGCCACCAGTGAAAGCTCGGGAAAACTGTTTTTT	CATSESSGKLFF
TRBD2	few	TRBV6-5	TRBJ2-1	TGTGCCAGCCTAGCGGGGGGGCTTCGCAATGAGCAGTTCTTC	CASLAGGLRNEQFF
TRBD2	once	TRBV18	TRBJ2-5	TGTGCCAGCTCACCCCCAGGGACTACGTTGGAGCAGTACTTC	CASSPPGTTLEQYF
.	few	TRBV5-1	TRBJ2-2	TGCGCCAGCAGCAAAGACAGGTCTGGGGAGCTGTTTTTT	CASSKDRSGELFF
.	few	TRBV7-9	TRBJ2-2	TGTGCCAGCAGAACAGGGTGGGGCACCGGGGAGCTGTTTTTT	CASRTGWGTGELFF
.	few	TRBV7-2	TRBJ2-3	TGTGCCAGCAGCTTAGCGGGAGTAAGGAGTAGACCAGATACGCAGTATTTT	CASSLAGVRSRPDTQYF
.	.	TRBV4-3	TRBJ2-7	TGCGCCAGCAGCCAAGGCCTGACTAGATTGCACGAGCAGTACTTC	CASSQGLTRLHEQYF
.	once	TRBV9	TRBJ2-2	TGTGCCAGCAGCGAACAGGGTCCCGGGGAGCTGTTTTTT	CASSEQGPGELFF
.	few	TRBV28	TRBJ2-6	TGTGCCAGCAGTTTATTCGGGGGGGCCAACGTCCTGACTTTC	CASSLFGGANVLTF
.	few	TRBV4-3	TRBJ1-4	TGCGCCAGCAGCCAAGTAGGCGGTGAAAAACTGTTTTTT	CASSQVGGEKLFF
.	.	TRBV27	TRBJ1-4	TGTGCCAGCAGTCTCCAGTCATTTAATGAAAAACTGTTTTTT	CASSLQSFNEKLFF
TRBD1	.	TRBV4-2	TRBJ2-5	TGTGCCAGCAGCCAACCGGGACAGAAAGAGACCCAGTACTTC	CASSQPGQKETQYF
.	.	TRBV5-6	TRBJ2-7	TGTGCCAGCAGCTTGGGACAGGAGACCTACGAGCAGTACTTC	CASSLGQETYEQYF
.	.	TRBV7-9	TRBJ2-2	TGTGCCAGCAGCTTAGTTTCAGGGAGGACCGGGGAGCTGTTTTTT	CASSLVSGRTGELFF
TRBD1	.	TRBV5-1	TRBJ2-5	TGCGCCAGCAGCTCGGGACAGACAAAAGAGACCCAGTACTTC	CASSSGQTKETQYF
.	few	TRBV5-4	TRBJ2-3	TGTGCCAGCAGCTTGGCTACCGTGGATACGCAGTATTTT	CASSLATVDTQYF
.	many	TRBV6-6	TRBJ1-2	TGTGCCAGCTGGACAAGTAGTGGTTTTAGTAGCTACACCTTC	CASWTSSGFSSYTF
.	.	TRBV5-4	TRBJ2-1	TGTGCCAGCAGCTTGGCCTCCGAGGGGGATGAGCAGTTCTTC	CASSLASEGDEQFF
TRBD2	.	TRBV11-2	TRBJ2-3	TGTGCCAGCAGCTCCCTTCTAGGAAGACTAGCCACAGATACGCAGTATTTT	CASSSLLGRLATDTQYF
TRBD1	few	TRBV5-1	TRBJ2-3	TGCGCCAGCAGCTTGGACAGGGGGCGCGGCACAGATACGCAGTATTTT	CASSLDRGRGTDTQYF
.	.	TRBV11-3	TRBJ1-2	TGTGCCAGCAGCTTAGGGCTCGAGGGCTATGGCTACACCTTC	CASSLGLEGYGYTF
.	few	TRBV11-2	TRBJ2-3	TGTGCCAGCAGCCCGGGGACAAATACGCAGTATTTT	CASSPGTNTQYF
.	.	TRBV6-1	TRBJ1-5	TGTGCCAGCAGGGCGTCGGGGAGTAGCAATCAGCCCCAGCATTTT	CASRASGSSNQPQHF
TRBD1	few	TRBV27	TRBJ1-2	TGTGCCAGCAGTTTCGGAACAGGGGCCGGCAGGGGTGGCTACACCTTC	CASSFGTGAGRGGYTF